These 12 T cell receptor beta chains were sequenced from one sample in a study of blood T cell repertoires in COVID-19. Produced via immunoSEQ multiplex PCR; TCRdb's table is partial and in-frame only. The data show under 300,000 clones, around 86% seen once. Sequenced sample: PBMCs or T cells enriched from blood (not recorded which). These receptor sequences come from a woman in her fifties or sixties who had recovered from COVID-19.

The V and J genes are TRBV27 and TRBJ2-7; possible D gene TRBD2, 5 bases. The V end was cut by 1 base, the J end by 0 bases, with 10 bases between. CDR3 length: 15 amino acids. The germline V gene has CDR1 MNHEY and CDR2 SMNVEV (reference sequence). CDR3 protein: CASSLFWESSYEQYF. The CDR3 DNA reads TGTGCCAGCAGTTTATTTTGGGAGAGCTCCTACGAGCAGTACTTC.

V usage is TRBV19 and J usage is TRBJ2-7; tentative D call: TRBD1 (6 bases). The V gene's germline CDR1 is LNHDA and CDR2 SQIVND (reference sequence). With 3 bases removed from V and 6 bases from J, the gap between germline ends came to 27 bases. This CDR3 has 18 residues. CDR3 nucleotides: TGTGCCAGTAGTATTCCCTCAAGGCTGGGGCAGGGGAGTAGCGAGCAGTACTTC. It translates to CASSIPSRLGQGSSEQYF. The full variable domain, in which reference TRBV19 and TRBJ2-7 provide the parts outside the CDR3, is DGGITQSPKYLFRKEGQNVTLSCEQNLNHDAMYWYRQDPGQGLRLIYYSQIVNDFQKGDIAEGYSVSREKKESFPLTVTSAQKNPTAFYLCASSIPSRLGQGSSEQYFGPGTRLTVT.

J is TRBJ2-5 and V is TRBV6-5, with a tentative D call TRBD2 (6 bases). The CDR3 is 14 amino acids. Trimming removed 5 bases at V and 5 bases at J, with 15 bases between. Germline assignment: CDR1 MNHEY and CDR2 SVGAGI. CDR3: CASSRRRERETQYF. As DNA, the CDR3 is TGTGCCAGCAGTCGGAGGCGGGAAAGGGAGACCCAGTACTTC.

This clone was observed once. This sequence joins TRBV2 and TRBJ1-2; D unclear. CDR1 SNHLY and CDR2 FYNNEI come from the germline V gene. Trimming shortened V by 4 bases and J by 6 bases, and 12 bases separated the two germline ends. The CDR3 spans 13 residues. The CDR3 sequence: CASSGAEGDGYTF. CDR3 sequence (DNA): TGTGCCAGCAGTGGGGCTGAGGGAGATGGCTACACCTTC. Full variable domain (rest looked up from reference TRBV2 and TRBJ1-2): EPEVTQTPSHQVTQMGQEVILRCVPISNHLYFYWYRQILGQKVEFLVSFYNNEISEKSEIFDDQFSVERPDGSNFTLKIRSTKLEDSAMYFCASSGAEGDGYTFGSGTRLTVV.

This clone was seen only once. V is TRBV7-9 and J is TRBJ2-2; 10 bases align to TRBD1. V trimming: 6 bases; J trimming: 7 bases; junction bases outside the gene matches: 5. The CDR3 is made up of 14 amino acids. Germline CDR1 SEHNR, CDR2 FQNEAQ (reference sequence). DNA for the CDR3: TGTGCCAGCAGAGACAGGGGGCCGATCGGGGAGCTGTTTTTT. This codes for CASRDRGPIGELFF.

This chain joins TRBV28 and TRBJ1-6, with TRBD1 matching 10 bases. The CDR3 is 16 residues long. CDR1 and CDR2 (germline): MDHEN, SYDVKM. The V gene end was trimmed by 3 bases and the J gene end by 7 bases; junction bases not matched to a gene: 6. For the CDR3, the DNA is TGTGCCAGCAGTTTTCGACAGGGGGCTCCAAATTCACCCCTCCACTTT. Protein product: CASSFRQGAPNSPLHF. Complete variable domain (other parts from reference TRBV28 and TRBJ1-6): DVKVTQSSRYLVKRTGEKVFLECVQDMDHENMFWYRQDPGLGLRLIYFSYDVKMKEKGDIPEGYSVSREKKERFSLILESASTNQTSMYLCASSFRQGAPNSPLHFGNGTRLTVT.

V and J are TRBV6-2 or TRBV6-3 and TRBJ2-7; perhaps TRBD2 as D (6 bases). The CDR3 consists of 16 residues. V was clipped by 2 bases and J by 4 bases, with 18 bases between them. The V gene's germline CDR1 is MNHEY and CDR2 SVGEGT. The CDR3: CASSYEEGSPRYEQYF. The CDR3 DNA reads TGTGCCAGCAGTTACGAGGAGGGCTCACCAAGGTACGAGCAGTACTTC.

This clone was detected only once. The V and J genes are TRBV30 and TRBJ1-1; 7 nucleotides agree with TRBD1. The V segment lost 0 bases and the J segment 1 base; nucleotides outside the gene matches: 5. The germline V gene encodes CDR1 GTSNPN and CDR2 SVGIG (reference sequence). This CDR3 is 15 amino acids long. DNA of the CDR3: TGTGCCTGGAGTGTACCTAACAGGGGGAACACTGAAGCTTTCTTT. Translated: CAWSVPNRGNTEAFF.

The V and J genes are TRBV3-1 (or the pseudogene TRBV3-2) and TRBJ2-1, with 7 nucleotides matching TRBD2. Germline CDR1 and CDR2: LGHDT and YNNKEL (reference sequence). The ends lost 1 base at V and 4 bases at J; junction bases unmatched: 10. The CDR3 extends over 17 amino acids. The chain's CDR3 is CASSQGMRPAGYNEQFF. The CDR3 bases are TGTGCCAGCAGCCAAGGTATGAGGCCAGCGGGGTACAATGAGCAGTTCTTC.

This clone appeared a single time. This chain links TRBV7-9 with TRBJ1-6, with TRBD1 matching over 8 bases. With 10 bases clipped from V and 8 bases from J, the junction kept 16 bases outside the gene matches. The CDR3 loop spans 16 amino acids. Germline V gene data show CDR1 as SEHNR and CDR2 as FQNEAQ (reference sequence). The CDR3 here is CATLDGAGGRDSPLHF. CDR3 coding DNA: TGTGCCACCCTTGACGGGGCAGGGGGCCGGGATTCACCCCTCCACTTT.

The gene calls are TRBV7-6 and TRBJ1-4, with 9 positions matching TRBD1. The CDR3 length is 17 residues. Germline trimming cut 1 base from V and 1 base from J; bases unmatched to any gene: 4. In germline, CDR1 is SGHVS, CDR2 FNYEAQ. DNA of the CDR3: TGTGCCAGCAGCTTAGAAACGACAGGGGGAACTAATGAAAAACTGTTTTTT. Protein sequence: CASSLETTGGTNEKLFF. The full variable domain, in which reference TRBV7-6 and TRBJ1-4 provide the parts outside the CDR3, is GAGVSQSPRYKVTKRGQDVALRCDPISGHVSLYWYRQALGQGPEFLTYFNYEAQQDKSGLPNDRFSAERPEGSISTLTIQRTEQRDSAMYRCASSLETTGGTNEKLFFGSGTQLSVL.

This rearrangement joins TRBV11-2 to TRBJ2-7; 8 bases are shared with TRBD2. V gave up 5 bases and J gave up 2 bases; unmatched junction bases: 11. In germline, CDR1 is SGHAT, CDR2 FQNNGV. The CDR3 covers 16 residues. The CDR3 DNA reads as TGTGCCAGCAGCCCCTGGAGAGCGGGAGACACCTACGAGCAGTACTTC. Amino acid sequence: CASSPWRAGDTYEQYF.